This T cell receptor beta chain was found in a study of T cell responses to AZD1222 COVID-19 vaccine. On the study more broadly: Second-dose groups at about 4 or about 12 weeks were pooled.

Profiling relied on immunoSEQ multiplex PCR, and the TCRdb table lists in-frame clones only, not all of them. Found here are roughly 100,000 clones, about four fifths of them singletons; the top ten hold 5%. This CDR3 spans 15 amino acids. The germline V gene has CDR1 MNHEY and CDR2 SVGAGI. V lost 6 bases to trimming and J lost 3 bases; unmatched junction nucleotides: 9. The study's findings and limits: Unmutated regions of variants are reportedly targeted by nearly half of spike-specific TCRs. Repertoire sampling happened only post peak T cell response.

Details on this clone: Its target is unknown.

This TCR was recovered from an adult in good health. This material consisted of peripheral blood, taken on day 0 of AZD1222 vaccination. The chain has TRBV6-5 and TRBJ2-3; 7 nucleotides align to TRBD2. DNA for the CDR3: TGTGCCAGCAGGGGGGAGGGTGGGAGGACAGATACGCAGTATTTT. Translation gives CASRGEGGRTDTQYF.